Given below is one T cell receptor beta chain in context. A read error may produce the germline difference seen at one junction end. cDNA serving as the sequencing template came from extracted, reverse transcribed RNA. Some clones are missing from TCRdb's copy, which holds only in-frame ones; the method was immunoSEQ multiplex PCR. The profile shows some 120,000 clones, roughly 58% of them singletons. This entry belongs to a study of CD8+ T cells in alopecia areata. Germline values: CDR1 MNHEY, CDR2 SVGAGI. The CDR3 runs to 14 residues. Sequences were derived from CD4+ T cells sorted from blood, sampled at week 0. This sequence was found in a human donor with alopecia areata. The V call is TRBV6-5, the J call TRBJ2-2; D gene unclear. CDR3 in amino acids: CASSYSQTTGELFF. CDR3 bases: TGTGCCAGCAGTTACTCACAGACCACCGGAGAGCTGTTTTTT.